This T cell receptor beta chain appears in the sequencing data of a study of cytomegalovirus exposure and HLA in healthy donors. Overall study findings and caveats: Generally TCR sequences proved uncommon, though certain public TCRs appeared in numerous donors.

The CDR3 contains 16 residues. The V segment lost 5 bases and the J segment 2 bases; nucleotides outside the gene matches: 11. CDR1 MDHEN and CDR2 SYDVKM come from the germline V gene. About this clone: Its antigen is unidentified.

Use of 60 Vbeta and 13 Jbeta primers characterized the PCR. Generated by immunoSEQ multiplex PCR, the TCRdb table keeps only in-frame clones and is missing some. The sample includes around 100,000 clones, over 60% of them seen just once. Sequencing used PBMCs. The receptor was derived from a man aged 25 to 40 in good health and CMV-seropositive. The V and J genes are TRBV28 and TRBJ1-2; TRBD1 matches 7 bases. CDR3 loop: CASSDCQRQGNYGYTF. In DNA, the CDR3 is TGTGCCAGCAGTGACTGTCAACGACAGGGAAACTATGGCTACACCTTC.